This T cell receptor (beta chain) is drawn from a study of blood T cell repertoires in COVID-19. As for the study in general: Sources were T cells, B-cell-depleted T cells, or PBMCs; the material itself was cDNA or gDNA.

Under the authors' procedure: Estimated nucleated cell counts came from reference gene primer amplification. The protocol was immunoSEQ multiplex PCR, while the TCRdb copy is restricted to in-frame clones and leaves out a portion. From that table come the V and J calls and clone size; the DNA was used to work out D and trimming. The table has approximately 170,000 clones, about 85% seen once; the top ten hold about 14%. The ends were cut back, 2 bases at V and 2 bases at J, with 12 bases in the middle. Germline lookup yields CDR1 SQVTM and CDR2 ANQGSEA. The CDR3 covers 14 residues. Only a few counts were recorded for this clone. A Seattle source enrolled patients during active infection and followed them longitudinally.

Sequencing was performed on peripheral blood. The origin of this receptor is a woman between 65 and 79 years old with COVID-19, enrolled during active disease. This rearrangement joins TRBV29-1 to TRBJ2-5, with D unclear. In DNA, the CDR3 is TGCAGCGTTGAACCCACCGCGGAACAAGAGACCCAGTACTTC. Amino acids: CSVEPTAEQETQYF. The whole variable domain, remainder taken from reference TRBV29-1 and TRBJ2-5, is SAVISQKPSRDICQRGTSLTIQCQVDSQVTMMFWYRQQPGQSLTLIATANQGSEATYESGFVIDKFPISRPNLTFSTLTVSNMSPEDSSIYLCSVEPTAEQETQYFGPGTRLLVL.